This T cell receptor beta chain stems from a study of T cells in Graves' hyperthyroidism and ophthalmopathy. Study information: Peripheral blood was drawn at first diagnosis, prior to all treatment.

This clonotype was seen at least ten times. The target antigen is unknown. Patients aged 18 to 65 had newly diagnosed hyperthyroidism that had lasted under 2 months. The PBMCs studied were ones that came from around 10 ml fresh peripheral blood. This CDR3 is built from 14 residues. V shed 6 bases and J shed 4 bases, with 13 bases lying between them. Germline assignment: CDR1 KGHSH and CDR2 LQKENI. RNA transcripts served as the template for amplifying TCR beta CDR3 regions. HTBI primers were the set used in a first-round RT-PCR of the TCR CDR3. Via MiXCR, TCRdb re-called the multiplex PCR reads, giving one row per CDR3 protein. The top ten hold about 4% of the sample, which has approximately 400,000 distinct CDR3 sequences, approximately 19% seen once. The study's findings and limits: Among clonotypes expanded in thyroid above 0.001, most were also found in blood.

The source of this sequence is a woman in her late teens or twenties with Graves' hyperthyroidism. Sequenced material: blood. J is TRBJ1-3 and V is TRBV18; D is unclear. CDR3 in amino acids: CASSKDSAGNTIYF. CDR3 nucleotides: TGTGCCAGCTCTAAGGATTCGGCCGGAAACACCATATATTTT. The full variable domain, rest sourced from reference TRBV18 and TRBJ1-3, is NAGVMQNPRHLVRRRGQEARLRCSPMKGHSHVYWYRQLPEEGLKFMVYLQKENIIDESGMPKERFSAEFPKEGPSILRIQQVVRGDSAAYFCASSKDSAGNTIYFGEGSWLTVV.